This T cell receptor (beta chain) derives from a study of blood T cells in healthy people across ages. Study-wide findings and caveats: Naive T cell percentage and TCR beta diversity correlated strongly. In long-lived donors, naive CD4+ cell counts and diversity exceeded those of aged donors.

The total RNA that was extracted per sample amounted to at least 6 micrograms. Per the germline V gene, CDR1 is DFQATT and CDR2 is SNEGSKA (reference sequence). V lost 5 bases to trimming and J lost 3 bases; unmatched junction nucleotides: 10. The CDR3 runs to 15 residues. Together with a sample-barcoded 5' primer, a J-beta primer mix was included in a second PCR lasting roughly 6 to 12 cycles. MiXCR, run by TCRdb on the 5' RACE reads, gives a single entry per CDR3 protein. The table lists under 2 million distinct CDR3 sequences, about 35% of them singletons, with 10% to 12% in the top ten. To note about this clonotype: Its antigen is undetermined.

This TCR came from a woman in her 30s in good health. The J gene is TRBJ1-2, the V gene TRBV20-1, with 9 bases lining up with TRBD1. Sample: blood. CDR3 region: CSAPTGTGFDYGYTF. CDR3 sequence (DNA): TGCAGTGCTCCCACTGGGACAGGGTTCGACTATGGCTACACCTTC.